This T cell receptor beta chain was observed in a study of post-analysis software for immune sequencing data. Study in general: In terms of disease course, relapsing-remitting, secondary progressive and progressive-relapsing multiple sclerosis were included. Study results and limitations: Controls had lower frequencies than patients of roughly five TRBV segments, which included TRBV5-6, TRBV5-1 and TRBV20-1.

About this clonotype itself: The antigen is not known.

Trimming stripped 3 bases from V and 4 bases from J, with 9 bases between. Germline lookup yields CDR1 DFQATT and CDR2 SNEGSKA (reference sequence). CDR3 size: 13 residues. Presence of unique molecular identifiers characterized the TCR beta cDNA libraries. Once 1 to 10 million T cells were used, hundreds of thousands of cDNA molecules resulted. TCRdb redid the calling of the PCR reads with MiXCR, one entry per CDR3 protein. The sample yields hundreds of thousands of distinct CDR3 sequences, 55% to 60% seen once. The sequence was collected from a girl under 10 years old with multiple sclerosis. The chain links TRBV20-1 to TRBJ1-4; D is possibly TRBD1 (5 bases). The source material was blood. In DNA, the CDR3 is TGCAGTGCTAGCAGGGTCGATAATGAAAAACTGTTTTTT. Translation gives CSASRVDNEKLFF.